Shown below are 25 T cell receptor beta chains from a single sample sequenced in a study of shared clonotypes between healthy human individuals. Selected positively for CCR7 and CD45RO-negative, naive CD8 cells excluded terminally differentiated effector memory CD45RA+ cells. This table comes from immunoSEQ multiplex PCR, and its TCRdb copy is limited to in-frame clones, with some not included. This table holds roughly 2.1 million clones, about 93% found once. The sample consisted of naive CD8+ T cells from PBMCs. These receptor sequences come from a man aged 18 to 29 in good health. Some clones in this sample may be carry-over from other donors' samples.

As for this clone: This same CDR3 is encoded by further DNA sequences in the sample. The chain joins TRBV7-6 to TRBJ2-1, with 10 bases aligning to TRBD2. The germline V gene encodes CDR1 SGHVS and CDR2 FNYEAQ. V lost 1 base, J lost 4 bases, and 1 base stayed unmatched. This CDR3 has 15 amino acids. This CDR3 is CASSLGTSGYNEQFF. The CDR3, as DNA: TGTGCCAGCAGCTTAGGGACTAGCGGATACAATGAGCAGTTCTTC.

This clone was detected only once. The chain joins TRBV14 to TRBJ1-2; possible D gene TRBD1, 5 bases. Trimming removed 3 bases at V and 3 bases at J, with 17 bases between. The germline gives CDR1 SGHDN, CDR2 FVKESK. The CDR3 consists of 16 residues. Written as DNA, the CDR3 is TGTGCCAGCAGCCAGAGTCTGCGGGGCGCTCACTATGGCTACACCTTC. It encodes CASSQSLRGAHYGYTF.

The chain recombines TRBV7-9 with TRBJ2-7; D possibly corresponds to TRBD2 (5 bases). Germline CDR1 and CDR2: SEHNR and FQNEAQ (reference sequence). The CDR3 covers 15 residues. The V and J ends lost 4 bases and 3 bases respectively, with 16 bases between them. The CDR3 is CASSSGSRTFYEQYF. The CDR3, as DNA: TGTGCCAGCAGCTCGGGGTCCCGAACCTTCTACGAGCAGTACTTC. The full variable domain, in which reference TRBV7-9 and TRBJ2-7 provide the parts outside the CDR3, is DTGVSQNPRHKITKRGQNVTFRCDPISEHNRLYWYRQTLGQGPEFLTYFQNEAQLEKSRLLSDRFSAERPKGSFSTLEIQRTEQGDSAMYLCASSSGSRTFYEQYFGPGTRLTVT.

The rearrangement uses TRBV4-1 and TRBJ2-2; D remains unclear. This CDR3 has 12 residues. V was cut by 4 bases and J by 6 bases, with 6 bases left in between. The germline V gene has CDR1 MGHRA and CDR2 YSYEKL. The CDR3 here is CASSPLAGELFF. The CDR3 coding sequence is TGCGCCAGCAGCCCCTTAGCCGGGGAGCTGTTTTTT.

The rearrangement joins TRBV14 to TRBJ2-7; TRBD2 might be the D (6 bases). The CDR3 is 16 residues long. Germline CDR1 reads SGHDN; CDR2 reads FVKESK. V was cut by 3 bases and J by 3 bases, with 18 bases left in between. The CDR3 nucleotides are TGTGCCAGCAGCCAGATGGGACTCCGCCGGATCTACGAGCAGTACTTC. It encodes CASSQMGLRRIYEQYF.

CDR3 loop: CASTYSGGDWGYTF. The DNA for the CDR3 is TGTGCCAGCACCTACAGCGGGGGTGATTGGGGCTACACCTTC. The chain couples TRBV5-6 to TRBJ1-2, with D possibly being TRBD1 (5 bases). Per germline, CDR1 SGHDT and CDR2 YYEEEE. V was pared by 6 bases and J by 8 bases, with 20 bases between. This CDR3 has 14 amino acids.

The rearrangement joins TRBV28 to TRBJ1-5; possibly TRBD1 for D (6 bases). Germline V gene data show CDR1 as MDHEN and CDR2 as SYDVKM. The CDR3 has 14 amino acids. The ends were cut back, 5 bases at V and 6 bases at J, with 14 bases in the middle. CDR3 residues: CASSIRQVGQPQHF. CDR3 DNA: TGTGCCAGCAGTATCCGACAGGTTGGTCAGCCCCAGCATTTT.

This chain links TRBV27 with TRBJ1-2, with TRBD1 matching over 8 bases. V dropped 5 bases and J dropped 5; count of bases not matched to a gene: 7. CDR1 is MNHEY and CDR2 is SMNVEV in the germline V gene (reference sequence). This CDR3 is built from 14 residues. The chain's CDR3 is CASSPDRAQYGYTF. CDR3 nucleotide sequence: TGTGCCAGCAGTCCGGACAGGGCTCAGTATGGCTACACCTTC.

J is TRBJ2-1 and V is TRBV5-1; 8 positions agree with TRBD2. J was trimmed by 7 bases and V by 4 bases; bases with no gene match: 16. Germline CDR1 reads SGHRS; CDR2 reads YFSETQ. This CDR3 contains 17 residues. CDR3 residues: CASSVEIGTRNGNEQFF. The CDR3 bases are TGCGCCAGCAGCGTCGAGATAGGGACTAGAAACGGTAATGAGCAGTTCTTC.

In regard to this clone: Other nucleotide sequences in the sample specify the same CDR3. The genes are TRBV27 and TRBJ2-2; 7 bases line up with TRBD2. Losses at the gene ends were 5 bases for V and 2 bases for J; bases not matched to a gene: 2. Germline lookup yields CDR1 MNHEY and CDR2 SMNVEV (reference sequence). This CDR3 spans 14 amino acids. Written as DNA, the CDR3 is TGTGCCAGCAGTCCGGGACTAAACACCGGGGAGCTGTTTTTT. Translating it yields CASSPGLNTGELFF.

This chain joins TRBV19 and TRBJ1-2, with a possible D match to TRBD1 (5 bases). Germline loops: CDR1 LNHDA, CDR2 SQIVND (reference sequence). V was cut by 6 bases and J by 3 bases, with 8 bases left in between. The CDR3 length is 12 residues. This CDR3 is CASRSRDYGYTF. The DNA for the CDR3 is TGTGCCAGTAGGTCCAGGGACTATGGCTACACCTTC.

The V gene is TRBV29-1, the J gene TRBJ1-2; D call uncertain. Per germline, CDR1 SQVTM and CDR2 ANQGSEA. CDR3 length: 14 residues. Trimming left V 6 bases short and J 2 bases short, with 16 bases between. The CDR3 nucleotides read TGCAGCGTGGCCGTCATATGGGAGAACTATGGCTACACCTTC. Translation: CSVAVIWENYGYTF. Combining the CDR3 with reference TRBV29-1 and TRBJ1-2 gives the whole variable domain SAVISQKPSRDICQRGTSLTIQCQVDSQVTMMFWYRQQPGQSLTLIATANQGSEATYESGFVIDKFPISRPNLTFSTLTVSNMSPEDSSIYLCSVAVIWENYGYTFGSGTRLTVV.

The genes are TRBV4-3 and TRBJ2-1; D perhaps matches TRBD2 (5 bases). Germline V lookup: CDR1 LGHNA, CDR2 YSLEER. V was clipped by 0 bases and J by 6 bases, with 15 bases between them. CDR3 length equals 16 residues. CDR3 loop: CASSQDMSRRGNEQFF. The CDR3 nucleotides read TGCGCCAGCAGCCAAGATATGAGTCGCCGGGGCAATGAGCAGTTCTTC.

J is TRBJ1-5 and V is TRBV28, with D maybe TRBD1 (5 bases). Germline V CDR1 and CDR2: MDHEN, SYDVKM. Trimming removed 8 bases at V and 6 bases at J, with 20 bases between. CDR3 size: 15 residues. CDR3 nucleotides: TGTGCCAGCCACCCGGGACCCCGCTTAAGTCAGCCCCAGCATTTT. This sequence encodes CASHPGPRLSQPQHF. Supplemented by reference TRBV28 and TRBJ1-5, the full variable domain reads DVKVTQSSRYLVKRTGEKVFLECVQDMDHENMFWYRQDPGLGLRLIYFSYDVKMKEKGDIPEGYSVSREKKERFSLILESASTNQTSMYLCASHPGPRLSQPQHFGDGTRLSIL.

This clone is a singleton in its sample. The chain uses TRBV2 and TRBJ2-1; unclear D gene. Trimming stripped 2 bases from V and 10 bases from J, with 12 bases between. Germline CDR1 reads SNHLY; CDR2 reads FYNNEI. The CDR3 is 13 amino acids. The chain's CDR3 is CASSENPVWEQFF. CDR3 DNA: TGTGCCAGCAGTGAAAACCCTGTCTGGGAGCAGTTCTTC.

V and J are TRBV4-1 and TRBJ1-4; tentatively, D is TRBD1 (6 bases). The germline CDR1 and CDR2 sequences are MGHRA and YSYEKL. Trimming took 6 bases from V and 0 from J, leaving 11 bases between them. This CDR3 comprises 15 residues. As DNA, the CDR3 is TGCGCCAGCAGTTTTCGACAGGCAACTAATGAAAAACTGTTTTTT. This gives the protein CASSFRQATNEKLFF.

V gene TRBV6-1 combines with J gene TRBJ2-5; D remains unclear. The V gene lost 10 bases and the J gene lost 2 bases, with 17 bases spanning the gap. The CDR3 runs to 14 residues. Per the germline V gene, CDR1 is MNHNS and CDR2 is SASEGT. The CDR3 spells CATKPPNSQETQYF. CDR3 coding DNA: TGTGCCACCAAACCCCCGAACTCACAAGAGACCCAGTACTTC.

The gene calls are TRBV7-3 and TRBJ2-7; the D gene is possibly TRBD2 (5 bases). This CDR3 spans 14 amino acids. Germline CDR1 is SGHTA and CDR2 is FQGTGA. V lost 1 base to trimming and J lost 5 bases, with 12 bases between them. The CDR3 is CASSLMPGNHEQYF. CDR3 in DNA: TGTGCCAGCAGCTTAATGCCGGGGAACCACGAGCAGTACTTC.

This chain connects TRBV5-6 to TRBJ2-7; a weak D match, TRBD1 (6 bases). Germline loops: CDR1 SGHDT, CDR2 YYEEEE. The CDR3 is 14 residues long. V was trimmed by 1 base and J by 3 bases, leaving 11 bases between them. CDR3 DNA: TGTGCCAGCAGCTTGCGACAGGATTACTACGAGCAGTACTTC. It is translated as CASSLRQDYYEQYF.

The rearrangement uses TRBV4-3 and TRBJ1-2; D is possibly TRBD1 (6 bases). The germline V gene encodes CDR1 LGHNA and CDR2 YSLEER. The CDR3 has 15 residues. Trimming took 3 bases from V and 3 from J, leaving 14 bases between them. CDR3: CASSHRRGADYGYTF. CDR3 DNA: TGCGCCAGCAGCCACCGGAGGGGGGCGGACTATGGCTACACCTTC.

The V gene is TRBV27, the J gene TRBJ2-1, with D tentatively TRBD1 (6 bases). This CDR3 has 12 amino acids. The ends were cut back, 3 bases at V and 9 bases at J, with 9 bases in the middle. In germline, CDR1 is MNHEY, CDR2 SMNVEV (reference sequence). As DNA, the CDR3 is TGTGCCAGCAGTTTTAGGGGGAGTGAGCAGTTCTTC. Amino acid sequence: CASSFRGSEQFF.

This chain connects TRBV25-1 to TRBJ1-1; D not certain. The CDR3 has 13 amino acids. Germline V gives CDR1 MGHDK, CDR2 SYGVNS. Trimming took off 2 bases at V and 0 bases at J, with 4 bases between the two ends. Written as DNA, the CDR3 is TGTGCCAGCAGTGAAGGGATGAACACTGAAGCTTTCTTT. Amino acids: CASSEGMNTEAFF.

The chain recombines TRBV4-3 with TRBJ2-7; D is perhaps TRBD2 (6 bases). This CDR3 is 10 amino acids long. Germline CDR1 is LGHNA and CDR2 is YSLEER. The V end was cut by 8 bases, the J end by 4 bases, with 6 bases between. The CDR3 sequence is CASGRYEQYF. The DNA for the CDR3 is TGCGCCAGCGGGAGGTACGAGCAGTACTTC.

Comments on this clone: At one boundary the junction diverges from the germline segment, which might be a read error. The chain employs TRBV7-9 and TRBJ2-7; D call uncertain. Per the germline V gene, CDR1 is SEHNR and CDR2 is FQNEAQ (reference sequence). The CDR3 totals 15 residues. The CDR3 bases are TGTGCCAGCAGCTTAGTACGGAACCCCTCCGACGAGCAGTACTTC. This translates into CASSLVRNPSDEQYF.

The CDR3 DNA sequence: TGTGCCAGCAGCCAGGGGGGGTCTCATGAAAAACTGTTTTTT. It translates to CASSQGGSHEKLFF. This chain links TRBV7-2 with TRBJ1-4; 7 positions agree with TRBD1. The V segment lost 5 bases and the J segment 6 bases; nucleotides outside the gene matches: 6. In germline, CDR1 is SGHTA, CDR2 FQGNSA. The CDR3 runs 14 residues.